This T cell receptor (beta chain) came from a study of preoperative IRX-2 immunotherapy in early breast cancer. Measured with immunoSEQ multiplex PCR; TCRdb has only the in-frame clones, and not every one. This sample has 40,000 to 45,000 clones, with 77% found just once. The treatment: preoperative locoregional IRX-2 cytokine immunotherapy. Preoperative locoregional IRX-2 cytokine immunotherapy was tested in the phase Ib source study. V lost 1 base to trimming and J lost 6 bases; unmatched junction nucleotides: 3. The CDR3 consists of 15 residues. Germline values: CDR1 LNHDA, CDR2 SQIVND (reference sequence).

The source is a human donor with breast cancer. The chain couples TRBV19 to TRBJ2-2; 9 positions agree with TRBD1. Here the sequenced sample was tumor tissue, taken after IRX-2 immunotherapy. The chain's CDR3 is CASSIGTGEAGELFF. The CDR3 DNA follows: TGTGCCAGTAGTATAGGGACAGGGGAAGCCGGGGAGCTGTTTTTT.